This is a list of T cell receptor beta chains from one sample in a study of blood T cell repertoires in COVID-19. Using immunoSEQ multiplex PCR, the repertoire was profiled, and TCRdb retains in-frame clones only, with some absent. The data hold tens of thousands of clones, with around 88% observed a single time. The sample consisted of peripheral blood. These TCRs come from a woman of 80 years or more with active or convalescent COVID-19. The CDR3 runs from the conserved cysteine through the conserved F or W. D genes are given only for firm matches. Not every row has a clone size; where given, it reads once, few, many or a size class.

V: TRBV6-2/TRBV6-3; J: TRBJ1-4; size: NA; D: NA; CDR3: CASSYMDFLQIATNEKLFF; DNA: TGTGCCAGCAGTTATATGGACTTCCTTCAGATTGCAACTAATGAAAAACTGTTTTTT
V: TRBV19; J: TRBJ2-1; size: NA; D: TRBD2; CDR3: CASSTWTSGRQWEQFF; DNA: TGTGCCAGTAGTACCTGGACTAGCGGACGACAATGGGAGCAGTTCTTC
V: TRBV4-3; J: TRBJ2-1; size: NA; D: TRBD1; CDR3: CASSAQGAQYNEQFF; DNA: TGCGCCAGCAGCGCACAGGGGGCGCAGTACAATGAGCAGTTCTTC
V: TRBV19; J: TRBJ2-2; size: NA; D: NA; CDR3: CASTPSRAGELFF; DNA: TGTGCCAGTACCCCATCCCGGGCCGGGGAGCTGTTTTTT
V: TRBV2; J: TRBJ2-7; size: NA; D: TRBD1; CDR3: CASGRDRGYYEQYF; DNA: TGTGCCAGCGGAAGGGACAGGGGATACTACGAGCAGTACTTC
V: TRBV5-5; J: TRBJ2-2; size: NA; D: TRBD1; CDR3: CASSMTGGLGELFF; DNA: TGTGCCAGCAGCATGACAGGGGGCCTCGGGGAGCTGTTTTTT
V: TRBV5-1; J: TRBJ1-5; size: NA; D: NA; CDR3: CASSPRGGKQPQHF; DNA: TGCGCCAGCAGCCCCCGGGGGGGTAAACAGCCCCAGCATTTT
V: TRBV15; J: TRBJ1-4; size: NA; D: TRBD1; CDR3: CATSTDREGDEKLFF; DNA: TGTGCCACCAGCACCGACAGGGAAGGGGATGAAAAACTGTTTTTT
V: TRBV10-3; J: TRBJ1-1; size: NA; D: NA; CDR3: CAIRDTPSSTEAFF; DNA: TGTGCCATCCGGGACACCCCCTCCTCCACTGAAGCTTTCTTT
V: TRBV7-2; J: TRBJ2-5; size: once; D: NA; CDR3: CASSLVAGLKTQYF; DNA: TGTGCCAGCAGCTTAGTGGCGGGGCTAAAGACCCAGTACTTC
V: TRBV6-1; J: TRBJ2-7; size: NA; D: TRBD1; CDR3: CASSDGPGTETYEQYF; DNA: TGTGCCAGCAGTGACGGGCCCGGGACAGAAACCTACGAGCAGTACTTC
V: TRBV5-1; J: TRBJ2-2; size: NA; D: TRBD2; CDR3: CASSLVTSGTTGELFF; DNA: TGCGCCAGCAGCTTGGTTACTAGCGGGACCACCGGGGAGCTGTTTTTT
V: TRBV7-9; J: TRBJ1-1; size: NA; D: NA; CDR3: CASSLSTTEREAFF; DNA: TGTGCCAGCAGCTTAAGTACGACAGAAAGAGAAGCTTTCTTT
V: TRBV11-2; J: TRBJ1-3; size: NA; D: NA; CDR3: CASSPGGTSGNTIYF; DNA: TGTGCCAGCAGCCCCGGAGGGACCTCTGGAAACACCATATATTTT
V: TRBV6-6; J: TRBJ1-5; size: NA; D: NA; CDR3: CASSLSGRLLQHF; DNA: TGTGCCAGCAGTTTATCAGGCCGCCTGCTTCAGCATTTT
V: TRBV24-1; J: TRBJ2-1; size: once; D: TRBD2; CDR3: CATSDLGLAGSEQFF; DNA: TGTGCCACCAGTGATCTTGGACTAGCGGGATCTGAGCAGTTCTTC
V: TRBV2; J: TRBJ1-2; size: NA; D: NA; CDR3: CASRSVASGYTF; DNA: TGTGCCAGCAGATCAGTCGCCTCCGGCTACACCTTC
V: TRBV5-1; J: TRBJ2-3; size: NA; D: TRBD1; CDR3: CASSLGQGSDTQYF; DNA: TGCGCCAGCAGCTTGGGACAGGGTTCAGATACGCAGTATTTT